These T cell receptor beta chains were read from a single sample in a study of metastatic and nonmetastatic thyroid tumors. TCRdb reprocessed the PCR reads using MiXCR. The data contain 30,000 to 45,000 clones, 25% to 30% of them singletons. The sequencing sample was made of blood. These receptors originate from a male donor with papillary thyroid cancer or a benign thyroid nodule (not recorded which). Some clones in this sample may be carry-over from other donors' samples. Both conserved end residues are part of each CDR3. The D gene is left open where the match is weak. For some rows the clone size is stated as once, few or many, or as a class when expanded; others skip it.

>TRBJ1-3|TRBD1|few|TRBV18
TGTGCCAGCTCACCAAACAGGGGGCAGGACACCATATATTTT
CASSPNRGQDTIYF
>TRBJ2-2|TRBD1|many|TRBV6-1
TGTGCCACCGATAGGGGGCACACCGGGGAGCTGTTTTTT
CATDRGHTGELFF
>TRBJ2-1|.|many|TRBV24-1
TGTGCCACCAGTGATCCCATAGGGGTGAGCAATGAGCAGTTCTTC
CATSDPIGVSNEQFF
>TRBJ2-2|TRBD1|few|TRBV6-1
TGTGCCAGCAGCTCAGGGGGCGACACCGGGGAGCTGTTTTTT
CASSSGGDTGELFF
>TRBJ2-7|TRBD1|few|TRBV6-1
TGTGCCAGCAGAAGGGACAGGGACCGCTCCTACGAGCAGTACTTC
CASRRDRDRSYEQYF
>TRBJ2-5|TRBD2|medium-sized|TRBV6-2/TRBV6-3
TGTGCCAGCAGTTACCGTAGCGGGAGGGCCGGTGAGACCCAGTACTTC
CASSYRSGRAGETQYF
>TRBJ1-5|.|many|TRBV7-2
TGTGCCAGCAGCTTAGCGGGTCCGAATAGCAATCAGCCCCAGCATTTT
CASSLAGPNSNQPQHF
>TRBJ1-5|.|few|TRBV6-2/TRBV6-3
TGTGCCAGCAGTTATGGGGACATAGGCAATCAGCCCCAGCATTTT
CASSYGDIGNQPQHF
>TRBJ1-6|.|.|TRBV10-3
TGTGCCATCAACAACGTTTCCTATAATTCACCCCTCCACTTT
CAINNVSYNSPLHF
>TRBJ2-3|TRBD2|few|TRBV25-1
TGTGCCAGCAGTGGCCAGCGGGAGACCACAGATACGCAGTATTTT
CASSGQRETTDTQYF
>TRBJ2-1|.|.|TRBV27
TGTGCCAGCAGCCCAGGGGTCTCCTACAATGAGCAGTTCTTC
CASSPGVSYNEQFF
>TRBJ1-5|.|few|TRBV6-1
TGTGCCAGCAGCCAGCGACAGTTCAATCAGCCCCAGCATTTT
CASSQRQFNQPQHF
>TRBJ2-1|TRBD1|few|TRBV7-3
TGTGCCAGCAGCTTCGGGACAGGGGACAATGAGCAGTTCTTC
CASSFGTGDNEQFF
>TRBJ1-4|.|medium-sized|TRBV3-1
TGTGCCAGCAGCCAAGTTTTTTCCGTTGAAAAACTGTTTTTT
CASSQVFSVEKLFF
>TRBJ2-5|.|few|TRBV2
TGTGCCAGCACCCGAGGGGGGCAGGAGACCCAGTACTTC
CASTRGGQETQYF
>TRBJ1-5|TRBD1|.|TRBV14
TGTGCCAGCAGCCACACCAGTAGGGACAGGGACAATCAGCCCCAGCATTTT
CASSHTSRDRDNQPQHF
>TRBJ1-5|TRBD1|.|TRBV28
TGTGCCAGCAGTTTAAGGGGTACAGGGGTTTTGCAGCCCCAGCATTTT
CASSLRGTGVLQPQHF
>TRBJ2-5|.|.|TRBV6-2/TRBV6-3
TGTGCCAGCAGTTACCCTCCTTCGTGGGTAGGTCCCAGGGAGACCCAGTACTTC
CASSYPPSWVGPRETQYF
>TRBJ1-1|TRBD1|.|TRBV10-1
TGCGCCAGCAGTCAATCTGGACAGGGTGTCACTGAAGCTTTCTTT
CASSQSGQGVTEAFF
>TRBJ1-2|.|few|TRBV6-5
TGTGCCAGCAGTTTCGGACAGCACTACTATGGCTACACCTTC
CASSFGQHYYGYTF
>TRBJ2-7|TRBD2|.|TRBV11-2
TGTGCCAGCAGCTCAGGGACTAGCGGGAGAGGGTTATACGAGCAGTACTTC
CASSSGTSGRGLYEQYF
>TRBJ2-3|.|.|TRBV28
TGTGCCAGCAGTTTAGGATGGTCTAGCACAGATACGCAGTATTTT
CASSLGWSSTDTQYF
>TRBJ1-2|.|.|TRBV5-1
TGCGCCAGCAGCTTGGAAGGCAGTGGCTATGGCTACACCTTC
CASSLEGSGYGYTF
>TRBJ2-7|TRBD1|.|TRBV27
TGTGCCAGCAGTCTATCAGGGGGCGCTCCCTACGAGCAGTACTTC
CASSLSGGAPYEQYF
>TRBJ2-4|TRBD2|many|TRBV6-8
TGTGCCAGCAGCGGGAGTGAGACTAGCGGGAGAAACATTCAGTACTTC
CASSGSETSGRNIQYF
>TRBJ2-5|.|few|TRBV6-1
TGTGCCAGCAGTTGCAGGGTTTCATACTCAAGTGAGACCCAGTACTTC
CASSCRVSYSSETQYF
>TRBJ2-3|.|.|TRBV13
TGTGCCAGCAGCCCGGACTGGGCCTACACAGATACGCAGTATTTT
CASSPDWAYTDTQYF
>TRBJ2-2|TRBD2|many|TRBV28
TGTGCCAGCGCGCAAATAGCGGGAGGAACCGGGGAGCTGTTTTTT
CASAQIAGGTGELFF
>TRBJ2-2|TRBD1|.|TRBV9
TGTGCCAGCAGCCCAACGATGACAGGGTTTAACACCGGGGAGCTGTTTTTT
CASSPTMTGFNTGELFF
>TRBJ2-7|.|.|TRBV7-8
TGTGCCAGCAGCTTACTCAGGGACGGTGACGAGCAGTACTTC
CASSLLRDGDEQYF
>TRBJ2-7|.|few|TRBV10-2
TGCGCCACCAGATCAGGGGTAGGCTACGAGCAGTACTTC
CATRSGVGYEQYF
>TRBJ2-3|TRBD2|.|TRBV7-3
TGTGCCAGCAGCCACATAGCGGGATCCACAGATACGCAGTATTTT
CASSHIAGSTDTQYF
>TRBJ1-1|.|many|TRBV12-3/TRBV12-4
TGTGCCAGCAGTGACAGTCATGGGAACACTGAAGCTTTCTTT
CASSDSHGNTEAFF
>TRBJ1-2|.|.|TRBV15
TGTGCCACCAGCAGAGAGGGGGGAGGGCGCGGCTACACCTTC
CATSREGGGRGYTF
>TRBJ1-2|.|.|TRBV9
TGTGCCAGCAGCCCCCGGGAGGGGTCGTTGAATGGCTACACCTTC
CASSPREGSLNGYTF
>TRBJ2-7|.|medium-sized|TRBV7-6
TGTGCCAGCAGCACAGGGACAGAGCAGTACTTC
CASSTGTEQYF
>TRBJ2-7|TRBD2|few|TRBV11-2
TGTGCCAGCAGCTTAGTCGGTGGACTAGCGGGGTTTTACGAGCAGTACTTC
CASSLVGGLAGFYEQYF
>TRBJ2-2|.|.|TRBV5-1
TGCGCCAGCAGCTTGGATCGGGGGACCGGGGAGCTGTTTTTT
CASSLDRGTGELFF
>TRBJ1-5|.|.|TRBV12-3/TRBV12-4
TGTGCCAGCAGCCCAGACGTCAGTGGGACTCATCAGCCCCAGCATTTT
CASSPDVSGTHQPQHF
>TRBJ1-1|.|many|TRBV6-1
TGTGCCAGCAGTGAAGGGGGGGGCCACACTGAAGCTTTCTTT
CASSEGGGHTEAFF
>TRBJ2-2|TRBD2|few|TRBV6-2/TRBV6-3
TGTGCCAGCAGTTATTCCGCCGAGCGGGGGACCGGGGAGCTGTTTTTT
CASSYSAERGTGELFF
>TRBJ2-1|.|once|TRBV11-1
TGTGCCAGCAGCATCACATTAGGACAGCCCTTGGATGAGCAGTTCTTC
CASSITLGQPLDEQFF
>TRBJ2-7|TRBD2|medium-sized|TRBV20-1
TGCAGTGCTAGGACTAGCGGGAAGCAAGAGCAGTACTTC
CSARTSGKQEQYF
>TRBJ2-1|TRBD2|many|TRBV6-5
TGTGCCAGCAGTACCCGCGCCTGGGGGGGGAGGATGACGGGGAATGAGCAGTTCTTC
CASSTRAWGGRMTGNEQFF
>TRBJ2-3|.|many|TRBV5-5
TGTGCCAGCAGCCTTGGGGCAGGCGATACGCAGTATTTT
CASSLGAGDTQYF
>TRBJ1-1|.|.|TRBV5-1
TGCGCCAGCAGCTTGGAGGGCAGGGGGAACACTGAAGCTTTCTTT
CASSLEGRGNTEAFF
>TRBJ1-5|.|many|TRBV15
TGTGCCACCAGCAGAGAAATTAAGGGTTACAATCAGCCCCAGCATTTT
CATSREIKGYNQPQHF
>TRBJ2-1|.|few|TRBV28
TGTGCCAGCAGTTTCGCGGGGTACAATGAGCAGTTCTTC
CASSFAGYNEQFF
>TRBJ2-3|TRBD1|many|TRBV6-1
TGTGCCAGCGAGCAGGGGGCTAGCACAGATACGCAGTATTTT
CASEQGASTDTQYF
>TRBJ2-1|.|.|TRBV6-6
TGTGCCAGCAGTTACTCGAGTTCTTCGGGGTATTATTACATTGAGCAGTTCTTC
CASSYSSSSGYYYIEQFF
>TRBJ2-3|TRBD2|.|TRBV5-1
TGCGCCAGCAGCTTTAGCGGGAGCACAGATACGCAGTATTTT
CASSFSGSTDTQYF
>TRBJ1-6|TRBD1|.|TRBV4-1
TGCGCCAGCAGCCAAGCAGGGGACAGGGGTTATTCACCCCTCCACTTT
CASSQAGDRGYSPLHF
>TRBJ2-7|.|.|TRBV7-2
TGTGCCAGCAGGATCAGCAGGACGAACTACGAGCAGTACTTC
CASRISRTNYEQYF